The 16 T cell receptor beta chains in this list originate from one sample, sequenced in a study of T cell repertoires in cytomegalovirus infection. No antigen has been identified for these receptors. TCRdb reanalysed the reads using MiXCR and keeps one entry per CDR3 protein. The table shows 800,000 to 950,000 distinct CDR3 sequences, with 30% to 35% occurring only once. Sequencing used cultured CD8+ T cells from PBMCs, obtained from culture after CMV antigen stimulation. Receptor source: a human donor in good health (CMV status not recorded). Some clones in this sample may be carry-over from other donors' samples.

The chain employs TRBV6-1 and TRBJ2-7; TRBD2 might be the D (6 bases). The CDR3 is 13 amino acids. Between the trimmed V and J ends, which lost 1 base and 6 bases, there was a span of 10 bases. Germline-derived CDR1 and CDR2 are MNHNS and SASEGT. The CDR3: CASSEGGEGEQYV. Here the CDR3 DNA reads TGTGCCAGCAGTGAAGGGGGGGAAGGCGAGCAGTACGTC.

This clonotype showed up just a few times. This chain uses TRBV28 with TRBJ2-7; 7 bases match TRBD1. Germline V CDR1 and CDR2: MDHEN, SYDVKM. V lost 4 bases, J lost 2 bases, and 5 bases stayed unmatched. The CDR3 is 14 residues long. The CDR3: CASSSGTDPYEQYV. CDR3 in DNA: TGTGCCAGCAGTTCCGGGACAGATCCCTACGAGCAGTACGTC.

The chain combines TRBV4-2 with TRBJ2-7; TRBD2 is a possible D gene (6 bases). Germline lookup yields CDR1 LGHNA and CDR2 YNFKEQ. The length of the CDR3 is 15 residues. The V and J ends lost 0 bases and 2 bases respectively, with 11 bases between them. CDR3 nucleotide sequence: TGTGCCAGCAGCCAAGAGTGGGCGGGGACCTACGAGCAGTACTTC. Its protein product is CASSQEWAGTYEQYF.

The chain couples TRBV12-5 to TRBJ2-5; 12 bases align to TRBD1. J gave up 4 bases and V 4 bases, and 10 bases lay outside the gene matches. The CDR3 is 17 amino acids. Germline CDR1 LGHNT, CDR2 FRNRAP. In nucleotides, the CDR3 is TGTGCTAGTGGTTCAGTGGGGGACAGGGGGCTTGGAGAGACCCAGTACTTC. As protein: CASGSVGDRGLGETQYF.

The CDR3: CSASRKAGGSYEQYF. The DNA for the CDR3 is TGCAGTGCTAGTCGAAAAGCGGGGGGTTCCTACGAGCAGTACTTC. The chain has TRBV20-1 and TRBJ2-7; 9 nucleotides line up with TRBD2. CDR1 is DFQATT and CDR2 is SNEGSKA in the germline V gene (reference sequence). CDR3 length equals 15 residues. With 3 bases clipped from V and 1 base from J, the junction kept 7 bases outside the gene matches.

Note on this clonotype: At one of its ends the junction is not consistent with the germline gene, which may arise from a read error. The V and J genes are TRBV14 and TRBJ2-3, with unresolved D. The CDR3 spans 15 residues. CDR1 and CDR2 (germline): SGHDN, FVKESK. The CDR3: CVSSQPYLGTDTQYF. CDR3 in DNA: TGTGTCAGCAGCCAACCTTATCTTGGCACAGATACGCAGTATTTT.

This chain connects TRBV12-3 or TRBV12-4 to TRBJ1-2; D is undetermined. The CDR3 is 13 residues long. V lost 10 bases to trimming and J lost 6 bases, with 18 bases between them. CDR3 nucleotides: TGTGCCAACACCTTACTAATCAAGGATGGCTACACCTTC. Translation gives CANTLLIKDGYTF.

The V call is TRBV7-8, the J call TRBJ1-3; 7 bases map to TRBD1. V dropped 5 bases and J dropped 7; count of bases not matched to a gene: 8. The germline gives CDR1 SGHVS, CDR2 FQNEAQ. The CDR3 is made up of 14 amino acids. CDR3 nucleotide sequence: TGTGCCAGCAGCCAGGGACAGCGGACTAACACCATATATTTT. It yields the protein CASSQGQRTNTIYF.

This clonotype was detected only a few times. The chain recombines TRBV6-2 or TRBV6-3 with TRBJ2-7; possibly TRBD1 for D (5 bases). The CDR3 contains 13 residues. Germline CDR1 reads MNHEY; CDR2 reads SVGEGT. Deletions cut 5 bases from V and 3 bases from J, with 11 bases between. This chain's CDR3 is CASSAGHNYEQYV. CDR3 nucleotide sequence: TGTGCCAGCAGTGCAGGACACAACTACGAGCAGTACGTC.

Only a few counts were recorded for this clonotype. The chain couples TRBV10-3 to TRBJ2-7, with a tentative D call TRBD1 (6 bases). In germline, CDR1 is ENHRY, CDR2 SYGVKD. CDR3 size: 14 residues. V lost 6 bases, J lost 7 bases, and 19 bases lay in between. The CDR3 DNA reads as TGTGCCATCAGGGGCCCAGAACAGGGTGGAGAGCAGTACTTC. Its protein is CAIRGPEQGGEQYF.

The chain has TRBV5-1 and TRBJ2-7, with 9 positions matching TRBD1. CDR3 length: 15 residues. From germline, CDR1 is SGHRS and CDR2 YFSETQ. V shed 0 bases and J 5 bases; nucleotides not matched to a gene: 6. This CDR3 is CASSLVGTGSDEQYF. In DNA, the CDR3 is TGCGCCAGCAGCTTGGTGGGGACAGGGTCGGACGAGCAGTACTTC.

This chain links TRBV6-5 with TRBJ1-1; D may be TRBD1 (6 bases). The length of the CDR3 is 17 residues. Trimming cost V 5 bases and J 3 bases, with 22 bases left between them. Looked up from germline, CDR1 is MNHEY and CDR2 is SVGAGI. CDR3 protein: CASSPYSFRGRDTEAFF. The CDR3 DNA reads as TGTGCCAGCAGTCCCTACTCCTTCAGGGGACGGGACACTGAAGCTTTCTTT.

The sample holds a few counts of this clonotype. The chain links TRBV19 to TRBJ1-2, with D unresolved. CDR3 length equals 11 residues. Germline V lookup: CDR1 LNHDA, CDR2 SQIVND (reference sequence). V was clipped by 1 base and J by 4 bases, with 1 base between them. In nucleotides, the CDR3 is TGTGCCAGTAGTATAGCCTATGGCTACACCTTC. Translating it yields CASSIAYGYTF.

A few counts support this clonotype. The chain uses TRBV20-1 and TRBJ2-7; TRBD1 agrees at 7 bases. CDR1 is DFQATT and CDR2 is SNEGSKA in the germline V gene (reference sequence). Trimming took 0 bases from V and 3 from J; bases not matched to a gene: 26. CDR3 length: 21 residues. The CDR3 region is CSARDGSRSGNRGSGNYEQYF. The CDR3 bases are TGCAGTGCTAGAGATGGATCTCGGTCTGGGAACAGGGGATCAGGGAACTACGAGCAGTACTTC.

The chain uses TRBV14 and TRBJ2-3; tentative D call: TRBD2 (6 bases). The CDR3 is 15 amino acids. The V end was cut by 0 bases, the J end by 4 bases, with 11 bases between. CDR1 and CDR2 from the germline V gene are SGHDN and FVKESK. CDR3: CASSQDSWGADTQYF. CDR3 in DNA: TGTGCCAGCAGCCAAGACAGCTGGGGGGCAGATACGCAGTATTTT.

The chain has TRBV6-2 or TRBV6-3 and TRBJ1-1, with D possibly matching TRBD1 (5 bases). The CDR3 totals 17 residues. The germline gives CDR1 MNHEY, CDR2 SVGEGT. The V gene lost 7 bases and the J gene lost 0 bases, with 21 bases spanning the gap. In DNA form, the CDR3 reads TGTGCCAGCAACCCAACTGTTGAGGGCAGGGTGAACACTGAAGCTTTCTTT. Amino acid sequence: CASNPTVEGRVNTEAFF.